The TCR beta chain under discussion was sequenced for a study of beta chain features in type 1 diabetes. Sorted cells reached over 95% purity in every population. There are 13 residues in the CDR3. The germline V gene encodes CDR1 SGHAT and CDR2 FQNNGV. Trimming cost V 8 bases and J 0 bases; bases outside gene matches: 3. This clone was detected a few times. The antigen is undetermined. A much larger clone sits a single nucleotide away, making a read error possible. Findings and caveats of the study: Lower insertion and higher deletion counts appeared at VDJ junctions in type 1 diabetes patients. A greater similarity of naive, central memory and Treg TCRB repertoires was seen among patients than among healthy donors.

Of the isolated RNA, all was reverse transcribed, and so the sequenced material was expressed TCRB transcripts. Libraries were prepared by immunoSEQ multiplex PCR; TCRdb keeps only in-frame clonotypes and omits some of them. The sample lists around 170,000 clones; 9% to 10% were seen once. The chain couples TRBV11-2 to TRBJ1-1; the match to TRBD1 covers 7 bases. Sequencing used central memory CD4+ T cells from blood. This TCR was sampled from a woman aged 18-30 years in good health. The CDR3 region is CASLQGMNTEAFF. The CDR3 DNA follows: TGTGCCAGCTTACAGGGGATGAACACTGAAGCTTTCTTT.